The entry below gives a single T cell receptor beta chain sequence along with its context. A junction end diverges from the germline sequence, so it may reflect a read error. The CDR3 totals 15 residues. Germline CDR1 and CDR2: SGHTA and FQGNSA. This specimen comes from a study of metastatic and nonmetastatic thyroid tumors. Patients underwent thyroid surgery, and none had received any treatment before it. TCRdb re-clonotyped the PCR reads via MiXCR. The sample has about 82,000 clones; under 15% are singletons. The receptor was derived from a female donor with papillary thyroid cancer or a benign thyroid nodule (not recorded which). Some clones in this sample may be carry-over from other donors' samples. The rearrangement joins TRBV7-2 to TRBJ2-7; TRBD2 matches 7 bases. Sequenced input: tumor tissue. The CDR3 coding sequence is TGTGTCAGCAGCTTAGAGGCGGGGGTCTCCTACGAGCAGTACTTC. Translating it yields CVSSLEAGVSYEQYF.